This T cell receptor (beta chain) was profiled in a study of CD8 T cells in Susac syndrome. Study-wide results and caveats: The relatively small number of individuals in the TCR sequencing and HLA analysis was acknowledged by the study.

Random hexamers were used to reverse transcribe the RNA input (about 0.5 to 1 ug). By means of immunoSEQ multiplex PCR, TCR beta CDR3 spanning 54 Vbeta and 13 Jbeta underwent amplification. TCRdb used MiXCR to reprocess the immunoSEQ multiplex PCR reads, holding one entry per CDR3 protein. Among around 140,000 distinct CDR3 sequences, roughly 76% were seen once, and the ten largest hold approximately 0.51%. CDR3 size: 13 residues. Trimming shortened V by 0 bases and J by 7 bases, and 7 bases separated the two germline ends. Germline lookup yields CDR1 SGDLS and CDR2 YYNGEE. To note about this clonotype: The antigen remains undetermined.

The CD8+ and CD4+ T cells were isolated magnetically using a negative isolation approach, whereas the TEMRA cells were enriched by FACS. The specimen sequenced was CD8+ T cells from PBMCs. This sequence joins TRBV9 and TRBJ2-2; D call uncertain. This TCR came from a human donor with multiple sclerosis. The CDR3, as DNA: TGTGCCAGCAGCGTAGATAGTCACGGGGAGCTGTTTTTT. It translates to CASSVDSHGELFF.